In this sample, the clone carrying this T cell receptor (beta chain) turned up once. The antigen is not known. Treatment here: roughly 11-day PBMC culture with coronavirus spike peptide pools or control peptides (ViraFEST assay). CD4+ T-cell collection from the unexposed donor predated the COVID-19 pandemic (2011-2018). At the Johns Hopkins FTIC core, DNA taken from cultured CD4+ T cells was sequenced by way of the Oncomine TCR Beta short-read assay. TCRdb re-analysed the PCR reads in MiXCR, keeping a single row per CDR3 protein. The sample yields about 7,200 distinct CDR3 sequences, about 41% seen once. The CDR3 length is 17 residues. Germline CDR1 reads SGHDN; CDR2 reads FVKESK. The V and J ends lost 3 bases and 7 bases, in that order; junction bases with no gene match: 9. This record belongs to a study of vaccination and CD4 T cells after COVID-19. In the study overall: Spike peptides, overlapping and drawn from SARS-CoV-2, HCoV-NL63, HCoV-OC43 and HCoV-229E, were used to stimulate cells.

The TCR originated in a human donor in good health. Specimen: CD4+ T cells from blood, cultured in vitro. J is TRBJ2-1 and V is TRBV14, with 13 bases matching TRBD2. The CDR3 loop is CASSHRGRLAGGNEQFF. CDR3 nucleotide sequence: TGTGCCAGCAGCCATCGCGGGAGACTAGCGGGAGGTAATGAGCAGTTCTTC. Looking up the rest from reference TRBV14 and TRBJ2-1 gives the full variable domain: EAGVTQFPSHSVIEKGQTVTLRCDPISGHDNLYWYRRVMGKEIKFLLHFVKESKQDESGMPNNRFLAERTGGTYSTLKVQPAELEDSGVYFCASSHRGRLAGGNEQFFGPGTRLTVL.